These 20 T cell receptor beta chains were all obtained from the same sample, sequenced in a study of blood T cell repertoires in COVID-19. The assay was immunoSEQ multiplex PCR, and TCRdb's table has in-frame clones only and misses some. The data contain fewer than 200,000 clones, 85% of them seen just once; the ten biggest clones take up 6.5% to 9.5%. Sequenced material: peripheral blood. The receptor source for this set is a woman aged 80 or older with COVID-19, enrolled during active disease.

This chain connects TRBV5-8 to TRBJ2-3; 7 positions match TRBD1. CDR1 SGHTS and CDR2 YDEGEE come from the germline V gene. The CDR3 extends over 15 amino acids. Trimming cost V 0 bases and J 2 bases; bases outside gene matches: 3. The CDR3 nucleotides read TGTGCCAGCAGCTTGGGGGGACAGTTCACAGATACGCAGTATTTT. Translation gives CASSLGGQFTDTQYF.

CDR3 amino acids: CASRRRWDSNQPQHF. The CDR3 bases are TGTGCCAGCCGAAGGAGGTGGGATAGCAATCAGCCCCAGCATTTT. The V gene is TRBV6-5, the J gene TRBJ1-5, with D unresolved. V was clipped by 8 bases and J by 0 bases, with 14 bases between them. Germline-derived CDR1 and CDR2 are MNHEY and SVGAGI. The CDR3 extends over 15 amino acids.

The chain couples TRBV5-5 to TRBJ1-3; TRBD1 is a possible D gene (5 bases). The CDR3 has 15 amino acids. Germline values: CDR1 SGHKS, CDR2 YYEKEE (reference sequence). Deletions cut 1 base from V and 0 bases from J, with 8 bases between. This CDR3 is CASSLRGNSGNTIYF. CDR3 sequence (DNA): TGTGCCAGCAGCTTGCGGGGGAACTCTGGAAACACCATATATTTT.

This clone was seen just once. The chain uses TRBV28 and TRBJ1-4, with D perhaps TRBD1 (5 bases). The CDR3 covers 17 residues. Deletions cut 6 bases from V and 0 bases from J, with 17 bases between. The germline V gene encodes CDR1 MDHEN and CDR2 SYDVKM. The chain's CDR3 is CASSTPQGIATNEKLFF. CDR3 DNA: TGTGCCAGCAGCACTCCTCAGGGAATTGCAACTAATGAAAAACTGTTTTTT. Full variable domain (remainder filled in from reference TRBV28 and TRBJ1-4): DVKVTQSSRYLVKRTGEKVFLECVQDMDHENMFWYRQDPGLGLRLIYFSYDVKMKEKGDIPEGYSVSREKKERFSLILESASTNQTSMYLCASSTPQGIATNEKLFFGSGTQLSVL.

The V call is TRBV3-1 (or the pseudogene TRBV3-2), the J call TRBJ1-2; maybe TRBD1 (6 bases). V lost 3 bases, J lost 5 bases, and 7 bases lay in between. CDR1 LGHDT and CDR2 YNNKEL come from the germline V gene (reference sequence). The CDR3 length is 12 residues. CDR3 nucleotides: TGTGCCAGCAGCCAGGGGGCATATGGCTACACCTTC. Amino acids: CASSQGAYGYTF.

V is TRBV24-1 and J is TRBJ2-2, with 8 bases identical to TRBD2. The germline V gene encodes CDR1 KGHDR and CDR2 SFDVKD. Trimming at V came to 4 bases and at J to 1 base, leaving 7 bases not matched to a gene. The CDR3 loop spans 17 amino acids. CDR3 residues: CATSDPGGGLNTGELFF. DNA of the CDR3: TGTGCCACCAGTGACCCGGGGGGGGGCCTGAACACCGGGGAGCTGTTTTTT.

This CDR3 reads CASSLWRGGNSGNTIYF. For the CDR3, the DNA is TGTGCCAGCAGCTTATGGAGGGGGGGAAACTCTGGAAACACCATATATTTT. V usage is TRBV11-2 and J usage is TRBJ1-3; TRBD1 is a possible D gene (6 bases). The germline CDR1 and CDR2 sequences are SGHAT and FQNNGV. This CDR3 has 17 amino acids. The germline V and J ends were trimmed by 2 bases and 0 bases, with 14 bases remaining between them.

The chain carries TRBV27 and TRBJ1-1, with 9 bases lining up with TRBD1. CDR1 and CDR2 from the germline V gene are MNHEY and SMNVEV (reference sequence). This CDR3 region has 16 residues. The V segment lost 5 bases and the J segment 0 bases; nucleotides outside the gene matches: 7. The CDR3 region is CASSLDRGSMNTEAFF. The CDR3 nucleotides are TGTGCCAGCAGTCTGGACAGGGGAAGCATGAACACTGAAGCTTTCTTT.

This chain joins TRBV19 and TRBJ1-5; D gene unclear. Trimming removed 7 bases at V and 1 base at J, with 17 bases between. The CDR3 has 16 residues. Germline lookup yields CDR1 LNHDA and CDR2 SQIVND (reference sequence). CDR3 sequence: CASTETHTISNQPQHF. CDR3 coding DNA: TGTGCCAGTACCGAGACACACACAATCAGCAATCAGCCCCAGCATTTT.

This clone was seen only once. The chain employs TRBV6-5 and TRBJ1-6, with 9 bases lining up with TRBD1. Losses at the gene ends were 7 bases for V and 9 bases for J; bases not matched to a gene: 10. CDR3 size: 15 residues. CDR1 is MNHEY, CDR2 SVGAGI, per germline. In DNA, the CDR3 is TGTGCCAGCAACTTAGGGGGACAGGGTGGTTCACCCCTCCACTTT. It codes for CASNLGGQGGSPLHF.

The chain has TRBV6-5 and TRBJ1-6; no clear D gene. The CDR3 runs 14 residues. CDR1 is MNHEY, CDR2 SVGAGI, per germline. V gave up 6 bases and J gave up 9 bases, with 15 bases separating them. The CDR3 nucleotides are TGTGCCAGCAGGCTCCCGGGGTCTGGTTCACCCCTCCACTTT. Translating gives CASRLPGSGSPLHF.

The gene calls are TRBV25-1 and TRBJ2-7; TRBD1 matches 10 bases. The CDR3 runs 15 residues. Looked up from germline, CDR1 is MGHDK and CDR2 is SYGVNS. V lost 3 bases, J lost 3 bases, and 5 bases stayed unmatched. CDR3 DNA: TGTGCCAGCAGTGATGCCGGGACAGGGGTCTACGAGCAGTACTTC. Translated: CASSDAGTGVYEQYF.

The chain carries TRBV6-1 and TRBJ1-6, with a possible D match to TRBD1 (5 bases). Trimming took 0 bases from V and 7 from J, leaving 16 bases between them. This CDR3 spans 17 amino acids. Germline values: CDR1 MNHNS, CDR2 SASEGT. The CDR3: CASSEAAGVTVNSPLHF. The CDR3, as DNA: TGTGCCAGCAGTGAAGCGGCGGGGGTGACAGTGAATTCACCCCTCCACTTT.

This chain links TRBV29-1 with TRBJ2-7; 11 positions agree with TRBD1. Looked up from germline, CDR1 is SQVTM and CDR2 is ANQGSEA. V gave up 2 bases and J gave up 3 bases; unmatched junction bases: 6. The CDR3 sequence is 15 residues long. CDR3 sequence: CSVEKGTGGVYEQYF. The CDR3 DNA is TGCAGCGTTGAAAAGGGGACAGGGGGGGTCTACGAGCAGTACTTC.

This clone was observed a few times. The rearrangement joins TRBV11-3 to TRBJ2-1; 7 nucleotides line up with TRBD1. Germline V CDR1 and CDR2: SGHNT, YENEEA. V lost 4 bases and J lost 11; bases outside the gene matches: 5. This CDR3 is 12 amino acids long. CDR3 protein: CASSSTTGKQFF. The CDR3 nucleotides are TGTGCCAGCAGCTCAACGACAGGGAAGCAGTTCTTC.

In the case of this clone: One junction end disagrees with the germline gene, perhaps due to a read error. V gene TRBV6-5 combines with J gene TRBJ2-2; possible D gene TRBD2, 5 bases. This CDR3 has 14 residues. Germline assignment: CDR1 MNHEY and CDR2 SVGAGI. CDR3 sequence (DNA): TGTGCCAGCCGGGATCTCGGGTACACCGGAGAGCTGTTTTTT. Amino acids: CASRDLGYTGELFF.

This sequence joins TRBV7-2 and TRBJ2-2; D is perhaps TRBD2 (5 bases). V lost 5 bases, J lost 4 bases, and 14 bases lay in between. Germline loops: CDR1 SGHTA, CDR2 FQGNSA. The CDR3 covers 15 residues. CDR3 protein: CASSPWTLRTGELFF. The CDR3, as DNA: TGTGCCAGCAGCCCGTGGACTCTTCGCACCGGGGAGCTGTTTTTT.

J is TRBJ1-5 and V is TRBV10-3; the D gene is possibly TRBD1 (5 bases). Trimming removed 3 bases from V and 3 bases from J, with 9 bases in between. CDR1 ENHRY and CDR2 SYGVKD come from the germline V gene. CDR3 size: 14 residues. The CDR3: CAISEAGINQPQHF. The CDR3 nucleotides read TGTGCCATCAGTGAAGCAGGGATCAATCAGCCCCAGCATTTT.

The chain links TRBV19 to TRBJ1-1; 7 bases are a match to TRBD1. The CDR3 is 14 residues long. The junction had 6 bases not matched to a gene; V was cut back by 3 bases and J by 5 bases. Germline CDR1 and CDR2: LNHDA and SQIVND (reference sequence). CDR3 region: CASSITGDITEAFF. The CDR3 coding sequence is TGTGCCAGTAGTATCACAGGGGATATAACTGAAGCTTTCTTT.

The sample holds one count of this clone. V gene TRBV7-8 combines with J gene TRBJ2-5, with D possibly being TRBD2 (5 bases). With 1 base removed from V and 3 bases from J, the gap between germline ends came to 6 bases. This CDR3 has 13 residues. The germline V gene encodes CDR1 SGHVS and CDR2 FQNEAQ. In DNA, the CDR3 is TGTGCCAGCAGCTTAGGAGGGAAAGAGACCCAGTACTTC. The encoded protein is CASSLGGKETQYF.